The 29 T cell receptor beta chains presented below share a single source sample, sequenced in a study of early T cells in non-severe SARS-CoV-2 infection. MiXCR, run by TCRdb on the 5' RACE reads, gives a single entry per CDR3 protein. This table has tens of thousands of distinct CDR3 sequences, 2.9% appearing once. What was sequenced was whole blood. These receptors all come from an adult who was a healthcare worker with PCR-confirmed SARS-CoV-2 infection or an uninfected control (not recorded which).

This clonotype was found many times. The rearrangement links TRBV4-1 to TRBJ1-2; D not resolved. CDR3 length: 14 residues. In germline, CDR1 is MGHRA, CDR2 YSYEKL. Trimming took 0 bases from V and 5 from J, leaving 10 bases between them. The CDR3 DNA follows: TGCGCCAGCAGCCAAGATTTTGTGGTTTATGGCTACACCTTC. It specifies CASSQDFVVYGYTF.

This clonotype was recorded at least ten times. The gene calls are TRBV29-1 and TRBJ1-6; the match to TRBD1 covers 7 bases. V lost 5 bases to trimming and J lost 9 bases; unmatched junction nucleotides: 16. Germline V gene lookup returns CDR1 SQVTM and CDR2 ANQGSEA. CDR3 size: 16 residues. DNA of the CDR3: TGCAGCGTTCTTTTTACAGGGGAAGGTTTTCTTTCACCCCTCCACTTT. It translates to CSVLFTGEGFLSPLHF.

This clonotype showed up many times. The chain combines TRBV7-8 with TRBJ2-7; D may match TRBD1 or TRBD2 (5 bases each). The germline CDR1 and CDR2 sequences are SGHVS and FQNEAQ. This CDR3 spans 15 amino acids. V lost 4 bases to trimming and J lost 2 bases, with 15 bases between them. This chain's CDR3 is CASSYGQGGPYEQYV. In nucleotides, the CDR3 is TGTGCCAGCAGCTACGGACAAGGAGGCCCCTACGAGCAGTACGTC.

This clonotype was seen at least ten times. CDR3 nucleotides: TGTGCCACCGGCTCTGGAAACACCATATATTTT. Protein: CATGSGNTIYF. This rearrangement joins TRBV19 to TRBJ1-3; D is unclear. V lost 10 bases and J lost 0, with 4 bases in between. Germline V CDR1 and CDR2: LNHDA, SQIVND (reference sequence). The CDR3 has 11 residues.

This clonotype was seen at least ten times. The chain couples TRBV19 to TRBJ2-2, with a weak D call TRBD1 (5 bases). The CDR3 consists of 16 residues. V was cut by 3 bases and J by 2 bases, with 13 bases left in between. CDR1 is LNHDA, CDR2 SQIVND, per germline (reference sequence). Written as DNA, the CDR3 is TGTGCCAGTAGTATCAGTTCAGGGTCCAACACCGGGGAGCTGTTTTTT. It encodes CASSISSGSNTGELFF.

This clonotype has at least ten counts. The chain uses TRBV7-3 and TRBJ1-1; D unclear. Trimming pared 5 bases from V and 1 base from J, leaving 11 bases between. Looked up from germline, CDR1 is SGHTA and CDR2 is FQGTGA. The CDR3 extends over 14 amino acids. CDR3 region: CASSLNGPNTEAFF. The CDR3 bases are TGTGCCAGCAGCCTGAACGGCCCGAACACTGAAGCTTTCTTT.

This clonotype was detected ten times or more. The chain combines TRBV27 with TRBJ2-3; D gene uncertain. There are 16 residues in the CDR3. V dropped 5 bases and J dropped 4 bases, with 19 bases sitting between them. The germline CDR1 and CDR2 sequences are MNHEY and SMNVEV (reference sequence). As DNA, the CDR3 is TGTGCCAGCAGTAAGTCGACCCCAAACGGTCCAGATACGCAGTATTTT. This encodes CASSKSTPNGPDTQYF.

This clonotype was detected ten times or more. The chain combines TRBV12-5 with TRBJ1-1, with TRBD1 matching over 10 bases. The CDR3 length is 16 residues. Germline V CDR1 and CDR2: LGHNT, FRNRAP. The V gene end was trimmed by 6 bases and the J gene end by 7 bases; junction bases not matched to a gene: 14. The CDR3 is CASGRNPGQGMGEAFF. DNA of the CDR3: TGTGCTAGTGGACGGAATCCGGGACAGGGGATGGGTGAAGCTTTCTTT.

This clonotype came up many times. This chain uses TRBV7-8 with TRBJ1-5, with unresolved D. In germline, CDR1 is SGHVS, CDR2 FQNEAQ. V shed 0 bases and J shed 11 bases, with 20 bases lying between them. CDR3 length: 16 amino acids. In DNA, the CDR3 is TGTGCCAGCAGCTTAGCCGGATCGGGAGGTGAATGGGCCCAGCATTTT. Protein product: CASSLAGSGGEWAQHF.

This clonotype was recorded many times. This sequence joins TRBV15 and TRBJ2-7; D could derive from TRBD1 or TRBD2 (6 bases each). CDR1 and CDR2 from the germline V gene are LNHNV and YYDKDF (reference sequence). V was shortened by 4 bases and J by 0 bases, with 19 bases between the two germline ends. The CDR3 consists of 17 residues. The CDR3 loop is CATSIGGLPPHSYEQYV. For the CDR3, the DNA is TGTGCCACCAGCATCGGGGGCCTCCCCCCCCACTCCTACGAGCAGTACGTC.

In this sample, this clonotype turned up many times. V usage is TRBV12-3 or TRBV12-4 and J usage is TRBJ2-4; a weak D match, TRBD2 (7 bases). This CDR3 spans 20 amino acids. Trimming pared 2 bases from V and 4 bases from J, leaving 27 bases between. The CDR3 loop reads CASSLRGRGSGAKGKNIQYF. The DNA for the CDR3 is TGTGCCAGCAGTTTAAGGGGAAGGGGGAGCGGGGCTAAAGGGAAAAACATTCAGTACTTC.

This clonotype was observed many times. The rearrangement links TRBV7-2 to TRBJ2-3; TRBD2 matches at 9 bases. Germline CDR1 is SGHTA and CDR2 is FQGNSA. This CDR3 has 17 residues. V shed 1 base and J 2 bases; nucleotides not matched to a gene: 7. The CDR3 sequence is CASSLGPLAGLTDTQYF. For the CDR3, the DNA is TGTGCCAGCAGCTTAGGCCCCCTAGCGGGGCTCACAGATACGCAGTATTTT.

Ten or more counts support this clonotype. The V and J genes are TRBV4-2 and TRBJ2-4; tentative D call: TRBD1 (5 bases). Germline V lookup: CDR1 LGHNA, CDR2 YNFKEQ. The V gene lost 0 bases and the J gene lost 13 bases, with 13 bases spanning the gap. The CDR3 is 13 residues long. CDR3 region: CASSQEGTGRQYF. Written as DNA, the CDR3 is TGTGCCAGCAGCCAAGAAGGCACAGGTAGACAGTACTTC.

V usage is TRBV21-1 and J usage is TRBJ1-1. TRBV21-1 represents a pseudogene. This CDR3 comprises 15 residues. CDR3 in amino acids: CASSKVSEKNTEAFF. In DNA, the CDR3 is TGTGCCAGCAGCAAAGTTAGTGAGAAGAACACTGAAGCTTTCTTT.

In its sample, this clonotype was seen many times. The chain has TRBV6-1 and TRBJ2-5; unclear D gene. V was pared by 0 bases and J by 4 bases, with 15 bases between. The CDR3 covers 16 residues. Germline CDR1 and CDR2: MNHNS and SASEGT. This CDR3 reads CASSEAWARPGETQYF. Here the CDR3 DNA reads TGTGCCAGCAGTGAAGCGTGGGCCCGTCCAGGAGAGACCCAGTACTTC.

This clonotype was recorded at least ten times. The V and J genes are TRBV6-6 and TRBJ2-7, with unresolved D. The ends were cut back, 0 bases at V and 1 base at J, with 4 bases in the middle. Germline CDR1 and CDR2: MNHNY and SVGAGI (reference sequence). This CDR3 contains 13 residues. The CDR3 DNA follows: TGTGCCAGCAGTTACTCAGGGTCCTACGAGCAGTACGTC. This sequence encodes CASSYSGSYEQYV.

The rearrangement links TRBV19 to TRBJ2-1; tentatively, D is TRBD2 (6 bases). Germline CDR1 LNHDA, CDR2 SQIVND (reference sequence). Trimming took off 11 bases at V and 0 bases at J, with 14 bases between the two ends. This CDR3 has 14 residues. This chain's CDR3 is CAAGRGSSYNEQFF. CDR3 sequence (DNA): TGTGCCGCGGGACGGGGGAGCTCCTACAATGAGCAGTTCTTC.

In its sample, this clonotype was seen many times. This sequence joins TRBV6-6 and TRBJ1-1, with D possibly matching TRBD1 (6 bases). V shed 5 bases and J shed 12 bases, with 19 bases lying between them. In germline, CDR1 is MNHNY, CDR2 SVGAGI (reference sequence). The CDR3 totals 13 residues. The CDR3 here is CASSVFGGQTTFF. In DNA, the CDR3 is TGTGCCAGCAGTGTTTTTGGGGGGCAGACAACTTTCTTT.

This clonotype was recorded many times. This chain uses TRBV19 with TRBJ2-1; TRBD2 is a possible D gene (5 bases). The germline V gene encodes CDR1 LNHDA and CDR2 SQIVND (reference sequence). The CDR3 sequence is 13 residues long. V lost 10 bases to trimming and J lost 5 bases, with 15 bases between them. In DNA form, the CDR3 reads TGTGCCACCGGGGAGTTGGGAAACAATGAGCAGTTCTTC. Its protein is CATGELGNNEQFF.

This clonotype has ten or more counts. The gene calls are TRBV7-2 and TRBJ2-3; TRBD2 agrees at 7 bases. The germline gives CDR1 SGHTA, CDR2 FQGNSA. CDR3 size: 15 residues. The V segment lost 3 bases and the J segment 3 bases; nucleotides outside the gene matches: 6. This CDR3 reads CASSFNGGKTDTQYF. CDR3 DNA sequence: TGTGCCAGCAGCTTTAACGGGGGGAAAACAGATACGCAGTATTTT.

This clonotype was observed at least ten times. The chain uses TRBV25-1 and TRBJ2-3, with TRBD1 matching 8 bases. CDR1 is MGHDK and CDR2 is SYGVNS in the germline V gene. This CDR3 is built from 14 residues. V gave up 7 bases and J gave up 1 base; unmatched junction bases: 4. CDR3 DNA: TGTGCCAGCACAGACAGGGGAGGCACAGATACGCAGTATTTT. Translation: CASTDRGGTDTQYF.

This clonotype came up many times. The rearrangement links TRBV12-3 or TRBV12-4 to TRBJ1-5, with D possibly matching TRBD1 (6 bases). The CDR3 covers 15 residues. V lost 1 base, J lost 2 bases, and 9 bases lay in between. CDR3 nucleotides: TGTGCCAGCAGTTTAGGGGGACAAGGCAATCAGCCCCAGCATTTT. Residues: CASSLGGQGNQPQHF.

This clonotype was observed many times. The rearrangement joins TRBV6-6 to TRBJ1-5, with D unclear. This CDR3 contains 14 residues. V dropped 2 bases and J dropped 4 bases, with 9 bases sitting between them. Germline V lookup: CDR1 MNHNY, CDR2 SVGAGI (reference sequence). The CDR3 nucleotides read TGTGCCAGCAGTTACGGCGGATCGAATCAGCCCCAGCATTTT. This encodes CASSYGGSNQPQHF.

This clonotype is labeled medium-sized (0.01 to 0.1%). The chain has TRBV6-6 and TRBJ2-3, with TRBD2 identical over 11 bases. V lost 6 bases and J lost 1; bases outside the gene matches: 9. This CDR3 spans 17 amino acids. Germline-derived CDR1 and CDR2 are MNHNY and SVGAGI (reference sequence). DNA for the CDR3: TGTGCCAGCAGCCAGAGTCTGACTAGCGGGGGCACAGATACGCAGTATTTT. This translates into CASSQSLTSGGTDTQYF.

This clonotype was picked up a small number of times. The chain uses TRBV10-3 and TRBJ2-3, with D perhaps being TRBD1 or TRBD2 (5 bases each). The V gene's germline CDR1 is ENHRY and CDR2 SYGVKD. The CDR3 is 13 amino acids. Trimming removed 3 bases from V and 4 bases from J, with 8 bases in between. Written as DNA, the CDR3 is TGTGCCATCAGTGAAATGGGGGCAGATACGCAGTATTTT. It codes for CAISEMGADTQYF.

This clonotype was counted at least ten times. J is TRBJ2-3 and V is TRBV6-6; D not certain. CDR1 is MNHNY and CDR2 is SVGAGI in the germline V gene (reference sequence). Trimming took 3 bases from V and 4 from J, leaving 8 bases between them. The length of the CDR3 is 13 residues. As DNA, the CDR3 is TGTGCCAGCAGTTATCGCTGGGCAGATACGCAGTATTTT. Encoded protein: CASSYRWADTQYF.

This clonotype was seen ten or more times. The chain joins TRBV12-3 or TRBV12-4 to TRBJ2-5; tentative D call: TRBD2 (5 bases). With 3 bases removed from V and 6 bases from J, the gap between germline ends came to 17 bases. The CDR3 is 15 amino acids. The CDR3 reads CASSFSSKASKTQYF. The CDR3 region has the DNA TGTGCCAGCAGTTTTTCTAGCAAGGCGTCGAAGACCCAGTACTTC.

This clonotype was found many times. The chain uses TRBV5-1 and TRBJ2-5; TRBD2 might be the D (6 bases). The CDR3 contains 16 residues. Trimming took off 3 bases at V and 1 base at J, with 16 bases between the two ends. The V gene's germline CDR1 is SGHRS and CDR2 YFSETQ. The DNA of the CDR3 is TGCGCCAGCAGCTCCACTCCAAGCGGGCTCCAAGAGACCCAGTACTTC. It codes for CASSSTPSGLQETQYF.

This clonotype was observed at least ten times. The J gene is TRBJ2-7, the V gene TRBV2; a weak D match, TRBD1 (5 bases). The V gene's germline CDR1 is SNHLY and CDR2 FYNNEI. This CDR3 has 13 residues. V lost 4 bases and J lost 3, with 10 bases in between. CDR3 region: CASSVYRYYEQYV. The DNA of the CDR3 is TGTGCCAGCAGTGTTTACAGGTACTACGAGCAGTACGTC.